This T cell receptor (beta chain) was documented in a study of T cell responses to AZD1222 COVID-19 vaccine. Regarding the study as a whole: Repertoires were obtained only post-peak T cell response. Of spike-specific TCRs, nearly half reportedly target regions left unmutated in variants.

As regards this clone: Its antigen is unknown.

The protocol was immunoSEQ multiplex PCR, while the TCRdb copy is restricted to in-frame clones and leaves out a portion. The sample yields around 150,000 clones, roughly nine tenths seen once. With 6 bases removed from V and 2 bases from J, the gap between germline ends came to 27 bases. This CDR3 has 19 amino acids. CDR1 and CDR2 (germline): SGHAT, FQNNGV. This receptor was obtained from an adult who received the AZD1222 COVID-19 vaccine. The sequences come from peripheral blood, collected 28 days after the second AZD1222 dose. V and J are TRBV11-2 and TRBJ2-3; D may be TRBD1 (7 bases). The CDR3, as DNA: TGTGCCAGCAGAGCTTGGAGGGGGCCTGATCGCCGTAACACAGATACGCAGTATTTT. Its protein is CASRAWRGPDRRNTDTQYF.